The 20 T cell receptor beta chains in this list originate from one sample, sequenced in a study of cytomegalovirus exposure and HLA in healthy donors. PCR employed 60 Vbeta and 13 Jbeta primers. Sequencing was performed with immunoSEQ multiplex PCR; in TCRdb, only in-frame clones are kept and a portion is missing. The sample records 200,000 to 250,000 clones, around 85% being singletons. Sequencing was done on a sample of PBMCs. The receptors here all came from a human donor in good health.

V gene TRBV9 combines with J gene TRBJ2-1, with TRBD2 identical over 9 bases. The trim removed 3 bases at V and 8 bases at J, leaving 12 bases unmatched. The CDR3 is made up of 16 amino acids. Looked up from germline, CDR1 is SGDLS and CDR2 is YYNGEE. The DNA for the CDR3 is TGTGCCAGCAGCGCCAAAGGGGGCGGGAGGGGGTATGAGCAGTTCTTC. This gives the protein CASSAKGGGRGYEQFF.

This clone was detected only once. V usage is TRBV4-1 and J usage is TRBJ2-5; no clear D gene. V was pared by 3 bases and J by 6 bases, with 14 bases between. This CDR3 is 14 amino acids long. In germline, CDR1 is MGHRA, CDR2 YSYEKL. CDR3: CASSHHSRPQTQYF. Here the CDR3 DNA reads TGCGCCAGCAGCCACCACAGCCGGCCTCAGACCCAGTACTTC.

V usage is TRBV28 and J usage is TRBJ2-7; TRBD1 matches at 10 bases. The length of the CDR3 is 17 residues. Per germline, CDR1 MDHEN and CDR2 SYDVKM. V lost 5 bases to trimming and J lost 5 bases; unmatched junction nucleotides: 15. For the CDR3, the DNA is TGTGCCAGCAGTCGACGGCGACAGGGGGCGAGCGTTAACGAGCAGTACTTC. This encodes CASSRRRQGASVNEQYF.

The chain joins TRBV5-1 to TRBJ2-7; TRBD1 agrees at 7 bases. The CDR3 extends over 14 amino acids. CDR1 SGHRS and CDR2 YFSETQ come from the germline V gene. The ends lost 3 bases at V and 3 bases at J; junction bases unmatched: 6. The CDR3 sequence is CASSSVTGSYEQYF. Here the CDR3 DNA reads TGCGCCAGCAGCTCGGTGACAGGGAGCTACGAGCAGTACTTC.

CDR3 sequence (DNA): TGTGCCAGCAGCTTAGATGCCAGCTCCTACGAGCAGTACTTC. It is translated as CASSLDASSYEQYF. This chain links TRBV11-3 with TRBJ2-7; D unresolved. V lost 0 bases, J lost 0 bases, and 6 bases lay in between. The germline V gene encodes CDR1 SGHNT and CDR2 YENEEA. This CDR3 has 14 amino acids.

V and J are TRBV19 and TRBJ2-5, with no clear D. Trimming pared 1 base from V and 2 bases from J, leaving 8 bases between. The CDR3 runs 14 residues. Germline CDR1 LNHDA, CDR2 SQIVND (reference sequence). CDR3 sequence (DNA): TGTGCCAGTAGTATAGTGCGCAGGCAAGAGACCCAGTACTTC. The encoded protein is CASSIVRRQETQYF.

J is TRBJ1-1 and V is TRBV6-5; 9 nucleotides match TRBD1. CDR3 length equals 13 residues. Germline V gene sequence: CDR1 MNHEY, CDR2 SVGAGI. With 8 bases clipped from V and 3 bases from J, the junction kept 4 bases outside the gene matches. The CDR3 loop reads CASGQGRHTEAFF. CDR3 in DNA: TGTGCCAGCGGACAGGGGCGGCACACTGAAGCTTTCTTT.

DNA of the CDR3: TGTGCCAGCAGTTCACCGGGACAGGGGAACACCATATATTTT. It translates to CASSSPGQGNTIYF. The chain recombines TRBV28 with TRBJ1-3; TRBD1 matches at 10 bases. This CDR3 region has 14 residues. The V gene's germline CDR1 is MDHEN and CDR2 SYDVKM. V was pared by 4 bases and J by 7 bases, with 4 bases of the junction left unmatched.

This chain joins TRBV19 and TRBJ2-1; TRBD2 matches 11 bases. Unmatched junction bases numbered 15, after V lost 5 bases and J lost 9 bases. The CDR3 extends over 17 amino acids. The germline gives CDR1 LNHDA, CDR2 SQIVND (reference sequence). CDR3 in DNA: TGTGCCAGTAGTCCCCGTGGGGGTAGCGGGAGGGCCGGTGAGCAGTTCTTC. Encoded protein: CASSPRGGSGRAGEQFF.

The rearrangement joins TRBV5-1 to TRBJ2-1, with a tentative D call TRBD2 (6 bases). V was cut by 0 bases and J by 3 bases, with 10 bases left in between. The CDR3 runs to 15 residues. Germline CDR1 SGHRS, CDR2 YFSETQ. In DNA form, the CDR3 reads TGCGCCAGCAGCTTGGCTGGGCGGGACTACAATGAGCAGTTCTTC. Translated: CASSLAGRDYNEQFF.

V is TRBV7-9 and J is TRBJ2-2, with 10 bases that match TRBD2. J lost 6 bases, V lost 2 bases, and 3 bases had no gene match. CDR1 is SEHNR and CDR2 is FQNEAQ in the germline V gene (reference sequence). The CDR3 is 15 residues long. The CDR3 DNA reads TGTGCCAGCAGCTTAACTAGCGGGAAAGCCGGGGAGCTGTTTTTT. Protein product: CASSLTSGKAGELFF.

V usage is TRBV29-1 and J usage is TRBJ2-1; TRBD1 agrees at 8 bases. V shed 4 bases and J 7 bases; nucleotides not matched to a gene: 6. This CDR3 has 13 amino acids. Germline values: CDR1 SQVTM, CDR2 ANQGSEA. CDR3 sequence: CSVAGQGINEQFF. The CDR3, as DNA: TGCAGCGTTGCAGGACAGGGTATTAATGAGCAGTTCTTC.

The J gene is TRBJ2-5, the V gene TRBV28, with D tentatively TRBD1 (5 bases). Germline V gene lookup returns CDR1 MDHEN and CDR2 SYDVKM. V lost 5 bases and J lost 9, with 13 bases in between. CDR3 length: 12 amino acids. The chain's CDR3 is CASSTQGWAQYF. DNA for the CDR3: TGTGCCAGCAGTACGCAGGGTTGGGCCCAGTACTTC.

The chain joins TRBV9 to TRBJ1-1; TRBD1 agrees at 8 bases. The CDR3 loop spans 15 amino acids. Germline loops: CDR1 SGDLS, CDR2 YYNGEE. The ends lost 3 bases at V and 3 bases at J; junction bases unmatched: 7. The CDR3 spells CASSAGQGLDTEAFF. For the CDR3, the DNA is TGTGCCAGCAGCGCCGGACAGGGCTTAGACACTGAAGCTTTCTTT.

The J gene is TRBJ2-2, the V gene TRBV7-9; D may be TRBD2 (5 bases). Deletions cut 3 bases from V and 7 bases from J, with 12 bases between. Looked up from germline, CDR1 is SEHNR and CDR2 is FQNEAQ (reference sequence). The CDR3 consists of 14 residues. CDR3 loop: CASSFRGNHGELFF. DNA of the CDR3: TGTGCCAGCAGCTTTCGAGGGAACCACGGGGAGCTGTTTTTT.

The V and J genes are TRBV11-2 and TRBJ1-1; TRBD1 matches 8 bases. The germline gives CDR1 SGHAT, CDR2 FQNNGV. Trimming took 1 base from V and 7 from J; bases not matched to a gene: 8. The CDR3 consists of 15 residues. The chain's CDR3 is CASSLVQGARSEAFF. The CDR3 DNA sequence: TGTGCCAGCAGCTTAGTCCAGGGGGCGCGTAGTGAAGCTTTCTTT.

The sample holds one count of this clone. V usage is TRBV18 and J usage is TRBJ1-2; weak D call: TRBD1 (6 bases). Germline CDR1 is KGHSH and CDR2 is LQKENI. V was trimmed by 5 bases and J by 3 bases, leaving 7 bases between them. The CDR3 covers 12 residues. CDR3 sequence reads: CASSSGDYGYTF. DNA for the CDR3: TGTGCCAGCTCATCAGGGGACTATGGCTACACCTTC.

The chain links TRBV27 to TRBJ1-2; D is unclear. This CDR3 has 15 amino acids. The germline CDR1 and CDR2 sequences are MNHEY and SMNVEV (reference sequence). V was cut by 2 bases and J by 0 bases, with 10 bases left in between. This CDR3 is CASSLRRGPNYGYTF. DNA for the CDR3: TGTGCCAGCAGTTTACGGAGAGGCCCTAACTATGGCTACACCTTC.

V is TRBV5-6 and J is TRBJ2-7; TRBD2 might be the D (6 bases). V shed 4 bases and J shed 5 bases, with 16 bases lying between them. This CDR3 is 14 amino acids long. From germline, CDR1 is SGHDT and CDR2 YYEEEE. The CDR3 loop is CASSDPGLLDEQYF. The CDR3 DNA reads as TGTGCCAGCAGCGACCCGGGACTCCTTGACGAGCAGTACTTC.

The gene calls are TRBV19 and TRBJ2-7; 7 positions match TRBD2. With V trimmed by 4 bases and J by 7 bases, 16 bases remained unmatched. The CDR3 consists of 16 residues. The germline V gene encodes CDR1 LNHDA and CDR2 SQIVND (reference sequence). Here the CDR3 reads CASSTSRLAGSVEQYF. The CDR3 bases are TGTGCCAGTAGTACATCCAGATTAGCGGGTTCGGTTGAGCAGTACTTC.